This T cell receptor (beta chain) was retrieved from a study of T cell responses to AZD1222 COVID-19 vaccine. TCRdb's copy holds only in-frame clones and misses some; the assay was immunoSEQ multiplex PCR. The data contain 150,000 or so clones, roughly 90% of them singletons. Trimming took 4 bases from V and 3 from J, leaving 11 bases between them. This CDR3 has 14 amino acids. Germline assignment: CDR1 ENHRY and CDR2 SYGVKD. The TCR originated in an adult in good health. The chain couples TRBV10-3 to TRBJ2-3, with D perhaps assigned TRBD1 or TRBD2 (5 bases each). The material was peripheral blood, obtained on day 0 of AZD1222 vaccination. CDR3 in DNA: TGTGCCATCAGTGTGAGGGGTCGTACAGATACGCAGTATTTT. Residues: CAISVRGRTDTQYF.